Presented here are 30 T cell receptor beta chains from one specimen sequenced in a study of OX40 agonist ivuxolimab in advanced cancers. Sequencing was performed with immunoSEQ multiplex PCR; in TCRdb, only in-frame clones are kept and a portion is missing. The data hold roughly 66,000 clones, with approximately 80% observed a single time. The input for sequencing was CD4+ or CD8+ T cells sorted from blood, taken in a trial of the OX40 agonist ivuxolimab. Every receptor here comes from an adult with an advanced solid tumor such as melanoma, head and neck, liver or kidney cancer.

This chain links TRBV2 with TRBJ1-2, with a tentative D call TRBD1 (6 bases). Germline V gives CDR1 SNHLY, CDR2 FYNNEI. V was cut by 8 bases and J by 6 bases, with 16 bases left in between. This CDR3 contains 13 residues. In DNA form, the CDR3 reads TGTGCCAGCCGTAACAGGGAACTAAATGGCTACACCTTC. Translated: CASRNRELNGYTF.

For the CDR3, the DNA is TGTGCCAGCAGCTTTTCCTACGAGCAGTACTTC. Translated, it gives CASSFSYEQYF. This chain connects TRBV5-8 to TRBJ2-7, with D unresolved. The CDR3 length is 11 residues. CDR1 and CDR2 (germline): SGHTS, YDEGEE. Deletions cut 2 bases from V and 1 base from J, with 1 base between.

The chain recombines TRBV20-1 with TRBJ1-1, with D uncertain. CDR3 length: 11 amino acids. Trimming removed 7 bases from V and 9 bases from J, with 15 bases in between. Germline CDR1 reads DFQATT; CDR2 reads SNEGSKA (reference sequence). The CDR3 region is CSVGPGDQAFF. In DNA, the CDR3 is TGCAGTGTCGGCCCCGGGGATCAAGCTTTCTTT.

This chain connects TRBV5-1 to TRBJ2-1; 12 bases are a match to TRBD1. V shed 1 base, J shed 7 bases, and the junction held 6 bases outside the gene matches. This CDR3 spans 16 amino acids. From germline, CDR1 is SGHRS and CDR2 YFSETQ. The CDR3 spells CASSLRRGQGANEQFF. The CDR3 region has the DNA TGCGCCAGCAGCTTGAGGAGGGGACAGGGGGCGAATGAGCAGTTCTTC.

The J gene is TRBJ2-5, the V gene TRBV4-1, with no clear D. Trimming pared 0 bases from V and 2 bases from J, leaving 10 bases between. Germline V gene lookup returns CDR1 MGHRA and CDR2 YSYEKL. The CDR3 extends over 15 amino acids. The CDR3, as DNA: TGCGCCAGCAGCCAAGATCCGTCAGGACAAGAGACCCAGTACTTC. This codes for CASSQDPSGQETQYF.

This clone was detected a few times. This chain links TRBV19 with TRBJ1-1; the D gene is possibly TRBD1 (6 bases). This CDR3 region has 13 residues. Trimming removed 6 bases from V and 0 bases from J, with 8 bases in between. Germline V gene sequence: CDR1 LNHDA, CDR2 SQIVND (reference sequence). DNA of the CDR3: TGTGCCAGTAGCGACAGGTTGAACACTGAAGCTTTCTTT. It is translated as CASSDRLNTEAFF.

J is TRBJ2-5 and V is TRBV5-1; 8 positions match TRBD2. Germline V gene data show CDR1 as SGHRS and CDR2 as YFSETQ. V lost 4 bases, J lost 1 base, and 3 bases stayed unmatched. The CDR3 is 14 amino acids. The CDR3 here is CASSPAGVQETQYF. DNA for the CDR3: TGCGCCAGCAGCCCAGCGGGGGTCCAAGAGACCCAGTACTTC.

This clone has only a few counts. The chain links TRBV4-3 to TRBJ2-5; D unresolved. The CDR3 extends over 13 amino acids. Germline V lookup: CDR1 LGHNA, CDR2 YSLEER. The V end lost 0 bases, the J end lost 7 bases, and 9 bases lay between the germline ends. In DNA, the CDR3 is TGCGCCAGCAGCCAAGAACCCGGTCTGACCCAGTACTTC. This gives the protein CASSQEPGLTQYF.

This chain joins TRBV5-5 and TRBJ2-7; no clear D. V was clipped by 3 bases and J by 3 bases, with 16 bases between them. CDR3 length equals 15 residues. Looked up from germline, CDR1 is SGHKS and CDR2 is YYEKEE (reference sequence). The chain's CDR3 is CASSSIPESLYEQYF. CDR3 bases: TGTGCCAGCAGCTCTATACCGGAGTCACTCTACGAGCAGTACTTC.

The chain uses TRBV7-2 and TRBJ2-7; a weak D match, TRBD1 (5 bases). Germline V gene lookup returns CDR1 SGHTA and CDR2 FQGNSA. V lost 3 bases, J lost 3 bases, and 15 bases lay in between. The CDR3 has 15 residues. The CDR3 DNA sequence: TGTGCCAGCAGCTTGGAATGGGGCTCTTACTACGAGCAGTACTTC. Translation gives CASSLEWGSYYEQYF.

V and J are TRBV7-9 and TRBJ1-4, with a possible D match to TRBD1 (6 bases). V was clipped by 2 bases and J by 3 bases, with 10 bases between them. Germline CDR1 is SEHNR and CDR2 is FQNEAQ (reference sequence). The CDR3 consists of 15 residues. CDR3 DNA: TGTGCCAGCAGCTTACGGGGGGCAGCTAATGAAAAACTGTTTTTT. Translated, it gives CASSLRGAANEKLFF.

V and J are TRBV2 and TRBJ1-4; D perhaps matches TRBD1 (6 bases). The germline V gene encodes CDR1 SNHLY and CDR2 FYNNEI. Trimming took off 7 bases at V and 2 bases at J, with 14 bases between the two ends. This CDR3 is built from 15 residues. CDR3 DNA sequence: TGTGCCAGCAAGGTGTATCAGGGGACTAATGAAAAACTGTTTTTT. Translating gives CASKVYQGTNEKLFF.

This chain links TRBV6-1 with TRBJ2-3, with D perhaps matching TRBD1 or TRBD2 (5 bases each). V was pared by 6 bases and J by 6 bases, with 19 bases between. The CDR3 is 15 amino acids. The germline CDR1 and CDR2 sequences are MNHNS and SASEGT. The CDR3 DNA is TGTGCCAGCAGAGCCGGGACCCTAGCCTTTGATACGCAGTATTTT. The encoded protein is CASRAGTLAFDTQYF.

The chain joins TRBV5-5 to TRBJ2-3; D not certain. V lost 3 bases and J 0 bases, leaving 11 bases between the germline ends. Germline assignment: CDR1 SGHKS and CDR2 YYEKEE (reference sequence). The CDR3 spans 15 residues. The CDR3 protein is CASSSRVTSTDTQYF. The CDR3 nucleotides are TGTGCCAGCAGCTCCCGGGTAACAAGCACAGATACGCAGTATTTT.

This sequence joins TRBV6-5 and TRBJ1-5; a weak D match, TRBD1 (5 bases). The CDR3 contains 14 residues. CDR1 MNHEY and CDR2 SVGAGI come from the germline V gene. The V end lost 7 bases, the J end lost 4 bases, and 14 bases lay between the germline ends. The CDR3 DNA follows: TGTGCCAGCACCTTATTGTGGGGGAATCAGCCCCAGCATTTT. Translation gives CASTLLWGNQPQHF.

CDR3 sequence (DNA): TGTGCCAGCAGCCAAGAGACCCAGTACTTC. Translating it yields CASSQETQYF. The chain has TRBV7-8 and TRBJ2-5; D gene uncertain. The CDR3 loop spans 10 amino acids. Trimming pared 5 bases from V and 2 bases from J, leaving 0 bases between. Germline V CDR1 and CDR2: SGHVS, FQNEAQ.

This clone was recorded only once. The rearrangement uses TRBV2 and TRBJ1-2, with D unresolved. This CDR3 is built from 13 residues. The germline V and J ends were trimmed by 8 bases and 4 bases, with 14 bases remaining between them. CDR1 and CDR2 from the germline V gene are SNHLY and FYNNEI. The CDR3 protein is CASLREGVYGYTF. CDR3 DNA sequence: TGTGCCAGCCTCCGGGAGGGTGTCTATGGCTACACCTTC.

The chain recombines TRBV5-4 with TRBJ2-7, with 9 bases fitting TRBD2. J lost 0 bases, V lost 2 bases, and 6 bases had no gene match. Germline values: CDR1 SGHNT, CDR2 YYREEE (reference sequence). This CDR3 is 16 amino acids long. The CDR3 here is CASSLPRGGSSYEQYF. Written as DNA, the CDR3 is TGTGCCAGCAGCTTACCGCGGGGGGGGAGCTCCTACGAGCAGTACTTC.

The rearrangement links TRBV5-6 to TRBJ2-2, with 8 bases matching TRBD1. The CDR3 extends over 16 amino acids. Trimming cost V 3 bases and J 3 bases; bases outside gene matches: 7. From germline, CDR1 is SGHDT and CDR2 YYEEEE. The CDR3 nucleotides read TGTGCCAGCAGCTATGACAGGGGCCTGGACACCGGGGAGCTGTTTTTT. Translating gives CASSYDRGLDTGELFF.

The chain links TRBV19 to TRBJ1-4; D gene unclear. In germline, CDR1 is LNHDA, CDR2 SQIVND (reference sequence). Trimming stripped 7 bases from V and 3 bases from J, with 18 bases between. CDR3 length: 16 amino acids. DNA of the CDR3: TGTGCCAGTAAGAGACAAGAGGGTAGAGCTAATGAAAAACTGTTTTTT. The encoded protein is CASKRQEGRANEKLFF.

This clone was counted once. The chain links TRBV9 to TRBJ2-5; D possibly uses TRBD1 or TRBD2 (5 bases each). Germline V gives CDR1 SGDLS, CDR2 YYNGEE. The CDR3 has 12 residues. Trimming pared 7 bases from V and 5 bases from J, leaving 12 bases between. The CDR3 spells CASGLGEETQYF. The CDR3 DNA follows: TGTGCCAGCGGGTTAGGGGAGGAGACCCAGTACTTC.

The chain employs TRBV10-3 and TRBJ1-2; D is undetermined. CDR3 size: 13 residues. V lost 7 bases and J lost 5, with 14 bases in between. In germline, CDR1 is ENHRY, CDR2 SYGVKD. The CDR3 nucleotides are TGTGCCATCAATCGGGAGAACGGTTATGGCTACACCTTC. It encodes CAINRENGYGYTF.

Note on this clone: One end of the junction does not line up with germline, which may come from a read error. The rearrangement uses TRBV5-5 and TRBJ2-7; maybe TRBD1 (8 bases). Germline loops: CDR1 SGHKS, CDR2 YYEKEE (reference sequence). CDR3 length equals 16 residues. CDR3 amino acids: CASSLAWTGTTYEQYF. The CDR3 DNA reads as TGTGCCAGCAGCTTGGCCTGGACAGGGACTACCTATGAGCAGTACTTC. Full variable domain (missing parts from reference TRBV5-5 and TRBJ2-7): DAGVTQSPTHLIKTRGQQVTLRCSPISGHKSVSWYQQVLGQGPQFIFQYYEKEERGRGNFPDRFSARQFPNYSSELNVNALLLGDSALYLCASSLAWTGTTYEQYFGPGTRLTVT.

This clone was seen a few times. The genes are TRBV6-5 and TRBJ1-2, with TRBD1 matching 7 bases. V trimming: 6 bases; J trimming: 3 bases; junction bases outside the gene matches: 10. The CDR3 runs 15 residues. In germline, CDR1 is MNHEY, CDR2 SVGAGI. The CDR3 spells CASRKEGQDYYGYTF. CDR3 bases: TGTGCCAGCAGGAAAGAAGGACAGGACTACTATGGCTACACCTTC.

The V and J genes are TRBV9 and TRBJ2-7; TRBD1 is a possible D gene (6 bases). Germline V gene sequence: CDR1 SGDLS, CDR2 YYNGEE. Trimming took off 0 bases at V and 7 bases at J, with 11 bases between the two ends. CDR3 size: 13 residues. In nucleotides, the CDR3 is TGTGCCAGCAGCGTAGGTCAGGGGTGGGAGCAGTACTTC. Protein product: CASSVGQGWEQYF.

This clone is a singleton in its sample. The chain combines TRBV4-3 with TRBJ1-1; D unclear. The CDR3 loop spans 15 amino acids. V was clipped by 0 bases and J by 7 bases, with 15 bases between them. Germline loops: CDR1 LGHNA, CDR2 YSLEER. This chain's CDR3 is CASSQDRGISGEAFF. The CDR3 DNA is TGCGCCAGCAGCCAAGACCGCGGGATTTCTGGTGAAGCTTTCTTT.

The V gene is TRBV9, the J gene TRBJ1-1; D call uncertain. The CDR3 runs 15 residues. The germline V and J ends were trimmed by 4 bases and 1 base, with 14 bases remaining between them. Germline values: CDR1 SGDLS, CDR2 YYNGEE. The CDR3 sequence is CASSKNGRQNTEAFF. CDR3 nucleotide sequence: TGTGCCAGCAGCAAAAACGGTCGACAGAACACTGAAGCTTTCTTT. The full variable domain, its missing parts supplied by reference TRBV9 and TRBJ1-1, is DSGVTQTPKHLITATGQRVTLRCSPRSGDLSVYWYQQSLDQGLQFLIQYYNGEERAKGNILERFSAQQFPDLHSELNLSSLELGDSALYFCASSKNGRQNTEAFFGQGTRLTVV.

The chain links TRBV6-4 to TRBJ2-6; D is possibly TRBD1 (6 bases). The V gene lost 6 bases and the J gene lost 0 bases, with 9 bases spanning the gap. CDR1 is MRHNA and CDR2 is SNTAGT in the germline V gene. The CDR3 is 15 residues long. The CDR3 spells CASSQQGSGANVLTF. CDR3 nucleotides: TGTGCCAGCAGCCAACAGGGCTCTGGGGCCAACGTCCTGACTTTC.

Only a few counts were recorded for this clone. The chain couples TRBV30 to TRBJ1-2; D is unresolved. The V end lost 0 bases, the J end lost 2 bases, and 13 bases lay between the germline ends. CDR3 length equals 15 residues. Germline V gene data show CDR1 as GTSNPN and CDR2 as SVGIG (reference sequence). CDR3 region: CAWSVGQMGNYGYTF. DNA for the CDR3: TGTGCCTGGAGTGTAGGGCAGATGGGGAACTATGGCTACACCTTC.

This chain uses TRBV29-1 with TRBJ2-5; TRBD2 aligns across 11 bases. Germline V gene sequence: CDR1 SQVTM, CDR2 ANQGSEA. V lost 4 bases, J lost 5 bases, and 9 bases stayed unmatched. CDR3 length: 15 residues. The CDR3 region is CSVVGLAGGQETQYF. The DNA of the CDR3 is TGCAGCGTTGTGGGTTTAGCGGGGGGGCAGGAGACCCAGTACTTC.